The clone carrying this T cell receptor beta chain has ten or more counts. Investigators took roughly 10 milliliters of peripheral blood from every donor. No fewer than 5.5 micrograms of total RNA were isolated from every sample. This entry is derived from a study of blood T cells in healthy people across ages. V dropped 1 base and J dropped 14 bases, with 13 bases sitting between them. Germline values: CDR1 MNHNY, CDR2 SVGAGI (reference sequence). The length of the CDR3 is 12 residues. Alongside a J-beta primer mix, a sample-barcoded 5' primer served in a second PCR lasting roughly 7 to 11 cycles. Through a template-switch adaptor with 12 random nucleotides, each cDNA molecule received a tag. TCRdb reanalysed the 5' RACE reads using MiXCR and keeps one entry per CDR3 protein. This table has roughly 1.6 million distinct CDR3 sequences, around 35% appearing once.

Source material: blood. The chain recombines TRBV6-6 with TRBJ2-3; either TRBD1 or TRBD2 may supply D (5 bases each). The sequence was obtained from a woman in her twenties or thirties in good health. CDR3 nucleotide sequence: TGTGCCAGCAGTTACTTACACACCGGGACGTATTTT. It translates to CASSYLHTGTYF.